The rows below give T cell receptor beta chains drawn from one sample of a study of T cells after yellow fever vaccination. TCRdb called the 5' RACE reads again in MiXCR, with one record for every CDR3 protein. The data contain about 74,000 distinct CDR3 sequences, more than 5.5% of them singletons. The material was CD8+ T cells sorted from PBMCs, obtained about 5 days after the first yellow fever vaccination. These receptors were collected from a man aged 18 to 30 who received the YFV17D yellow fever vaccine. The CDR3 runs from the conserved cysteine through the conserved F or W. Fields, in order: D gene, V gene, clone size, J gene, CDR3 protein, CDR3 DNA. The D gene is left open where the match is weak. For some rows the clone size is stated as once, few or many, or as a class when expanded; others skip it.

-	TRBV2	-	TRBJ1-6	CASSRSYSPLHF	TGTGCCAGCAGCAGGAGCTATTCACCCCTCCACTTT
-	TRBV7-9	few	TRBJ2-7	CASSSSAGDQEQYF	TGTGCCAGCAGCAGTTCGGCAGGGGACCAAGAGCAGTACTTC
TRBD2	TRBV7-9	many	TRBJ2-5	CASSLVAGEETQYF	TGTGCCAGCAGCTTAGTCGCGGGGGAAGAGACCCAGTACTTC
TRBD2	TRBV11-2	few	TRBJ2-3	CASSQISGVGTDTQYF	TGTGCCAGCAGCCAAATTAGCGGGGTCGGCACAGATACGCAGTATTTT
TRBD1	TRBV6-1	many	TRBJ2-1	CASSEATGGNEQFF	TGTGCCAGCAGTGAAGCAACAGGGGGGAATGAGCAGTTCTTC
-	TRBV27	many	TRBJ1-2	CASSLSFSSGDGYTF	TGTGCCAGCAGTCTCTCATTCTCGTCAGGGGATGGCTACACCTTC
-	TRBV4-1	-	TRBJ1-2	CASRQDEGWGGYTF	TGCGCCAGCAGGCAAGATGAAGGGTGGGGTGGCTACACCTTC
TRBD1	TRBV20-1	-	TRBJ2-7	CSVPDRGSYEQYF	TGCAGTGTCCCGGACAGGGGATCCTACGAGCAGTACTTC
TRBD2	TRBV4-1	many	TRBJ2-5	CASSLAGSQETQYF	TGCGCCAGCAGCCTAGCGGGATCACAAGAGACCCAGTACTTC
-	TRBV7-9	many	TRBJ2-1	CASSGGRGGEEQFF	TGTGCCAGCAGTGGAGGCAGGGGCGGTGAGGAGCAGTTCTTC
-	TRBV7-9	few	TRBJ2-5	CASSLALGTLGWETQYF	TGTGCCAGCAGCTTAGCGCTGGGCACCTTAGGGTGGGAGACCCAGTACTTC
-	TRBV19	few	TRBJ2-1	CASSTPGNEQFF	TGTGCCAGTAGTACCCCAGGAAATGAGCAGTTCTTC
TRBD2	TRBV5-1	-	TRBJ2-1	CASRLAVSSYNEQFF	TGCGCCAGCCGACTAGCGGTAAGCTCCTACAATGAGCAGTTCTTC
-	TRBV6-4	many	TRBJ2-2	CASSVSTQGGTGELFF	TGTGCCAGCAGTGTATCCACCCAGGGCGGCACCGGGGAGCTGTTTTTT
-	TRBV9	many	TRBJ2-1	CASSVTGESYNEQFF	TGTGCCAGCAGCGTGACCGGGGAGTCCTACAATGAGCAGTTCTTC
-	TRBV18	many	TRBJ2-7	CASSPSSGVDYEQYF	TGTGCCAGCTCACCTTCCTCGGGGGTCGACTACGAGCAGTACTTC
-	TRBV4-1	few	TRBJ1-1	CASSAYTEAFF	TGCGCCAGCAGCGCATACACTGAAGCTTTCTTT
TRBD1	TRBV7-9	many	TRBJ2-1	CASRKDRKNEQFF	TGTGCCAGCAGAAAGGACAGGAAAAATGAGCAGTTCTTC
TRBD1	TRBV4-1	few	TRBJ1-1	CASSQGQGGGWDTEAFF	TGCGCCAGCAGCCAAGGACAGGGGGGCGGCTGGGACACTGAAGCTTTCTTT
-	TRBV7-2	-	TRBJ1-1	CASSLIRDRAEAFF	TGTGCCAGCAGCCTGATTCGGGATAGGGCTGAAGCTTTCTTT
-	TRBV7-9	few	TRBJ1-1	CASSLVYGLGEAFF	TGTGCCAGCAGCTTAGTGTACGGTCTCGGTGAAGCTTTCTTT
-	TRBV12-3/TRBV12-4	few	TRBJ1-4	CASTWKGEKLFF	TGTGCCAGCACCTGGAAGGGGGAAAAACTGTTTTTT
TRBD2	TRBV4-2	many	TRBJ2-2	CASSQTSGGAGELFF	TGTGCCAGCAGCCAAACTAGCGGGGGGGCCGGGGAGCTGTTTTTT
-	TRBV12-3/TRBV12-4	-	TRBJ2-7	CASSSDDQGSPYEQYF	TGTGCCAGCAGTTCTGACGACCAGGGGAGCCCCTACGAGCAGTACTTC
TRBD2	TRBV7-6	few	TRBJ2-3	CASSLGAGGSDTQYF	TGTGCCAGCAGCTTAGGAGCGGGGGGTTCAGATACGCAGTATTTT
-	TRBV4-2	many	TRBJ2-6	CASSQDTGSGANVLTF	TGTGCCAGCAGCCAAGATACCGGCTCTGGGGCCAACGTCCTGACTTTC
-	TRBV28	few	TRBJ2-2	CAISHPGTSGTGELFF	TGTGCCATATCTCACCCCGGGACCTCTGGCACCGGGGAGCTGTTTTTT
TRBD2	TRBV20-1	-	TRBJ2-3	CSASSTSGGTDTQYF	TGCAGTGCTAGCTCGACTAGCGGGGGAACAGATACGCAGTATTTT
TRBD2	TRBV11-1	many	TRBJ2-1	CASSLYGESGASSYNEQFF	TGTGCCAGCAGCTTATATGGCGAGAGCGGGGCAAGCTCCTACAATGAGCAGTTCTTC
TRBD2	TRBV7-2	few	TRBJ2-7	CASSPDSGGPREQYF	TGTGCCAGCAGCCCCGACAGCGGGGGCCCCCGGGAGCAGTACTTC
TRBD1	TRBV7-9	-	TRBJ1-1	CASSLIGGDSEAFF	TGTGCCAGCAGCTTAATAGGAGGGGACAGTGAAGCTTTCTTT
-	TRBV15	-	TRBJ1-3	CATSALQGSDNTIYF	TGTGCCACCAGCGCCCTGCAGGGTTCAGATAACACCATATATTTT
-	TRBV27	few	TRBJ2-7	CASSGAGSSYEQYF	TGTGCCAGCAGTGGGGCGGGCAGTTCCTACGAGCAGTACTTC
TRBD2	TRBV4-3	-	TRBJ2-3	CASSQELAAGPTDTQYF	TGCGCCAGCAGCCAGGAACTAGCGGCGGGGCCCACAGATACGCAGTATTTT
-	TRBV12-3/TRBV12-4	many	TRBJ1-4	CASSLEPEKLFF	TGTGCCAGCAGTTTAGAACCTGAAAAACTGTTTTTT
-	TRBV11-2	few	TRBJ2-7	CASSLVRQVSYEQYF	TGTGCCAGCAGCTTAGTCCGACAGGTATCCTACGAGCAGTACTTC
-	TRBV4-2	-	TRBJ2-2	CASSPGPPTNTGELFF	TGTGCCAGCAGCCCAGGGCCACCGACGAACACCGGGGAGCTGTTTTTT
-	TRBV5-5	-	TRBJ2-1	CASSLWGNNEQFF	TGTGCCAGCAGCTTGTGGGGAAACAATGAGCAGTTCTTC
-	TRBV12-3/TRBV12-4	many	TRBJ2-3	CASSLTGGTDTQYF	TGTGCCAGCAGTTTGACGGGGGGCACAGATACGCAGTATTTT
-	TRBV6-2/TRBV6-3	few	TRBJ1-1	CASSPGLSTEAFF	TGTGCCAGCAGCCCAGGGTTATCGACTGAAGCTTTCTTT
-	TRBV5-1	many	TRBJ1-1	CASSWEMNTEAFF	TGCGCCAGCAGCTGGGAGATGAACACTGAAGCTTTCTTT
-	TRBV4-1	many	TRBJ2-2	CASSQEKQGGELFF	TGCGCCAGCAGCCAAGAGAAGCAGGGCGGGGAGCTGTTTTTT
-	TRBV4-1	few	TRBJ2-1	CASSPGGQNEQFF	TGCGCCAGCAGCCCGGGGGGACAGAATGAGCAGTTCTTC
-	TRBV4-3	many	TRBJ2-3	CASSQDGTDTQYF	TGCGCCAGCAGCCAAGATGGGACAGATACGCAGTATTTT
-	TRBV5-6	-	TRBJ1-6	CASSPDGGATYNSPLHF	TGTGCCAGCAGCCCCGACGGGGGAGCCACCTATAATTCACCCCTCCACTTT
TRBD1	TRBV19	few	TRBJ1-1	CASSADRVRDTEAFF	TGTGCCAGTAGTGCCGACAGGGTCCGTGACACTGAAGCTTTCTTT
-	TRBV27	few	TRBJ1-2	CASSLLGQGDGYTF	TGTGCCAGCAGTTTATTAGGTCAGGGAGATGGCTACACCTTC
-	TRBV3-1	few	TRBJ2-6	CASSQVFALAGANVLTF	TGTGCCAGCAGCCAAGTTTTTGCGTTAGCTGGGGCCAACGTCCTGACTTTC
-	TRBV4-1	-	TRBJ1-1	CASSPWGVHAFF	TGCGCCAGCAGCCCGTGGGGGGTGCACGCTTTCTTT
TRBD1	TRBV7-2	many	TRBJ2-2	CASSLVDRVTGELFF	TGTGCCAGCAGCTTAGTCGACAGGGTCACCGGGGAGCTGTTTTTT
TRBD1	TRBV6-5	-	TRBJ2-1	CASSYVVSRDRLYNEQFF	TGTGCCAGCAGTTACGTAGTCTCTCGGGACAGGCTGTACAATGAGCAGTTCTTC
-	TRBV2	-	TRBJ1-6	CASSPDSSYNSPLHF	TGTGCCAGCAGCCCCGACAGCTCCTATAATTCACCCCTCCACTTT
-	TRBV29-1	few	TRBJ1-2	CSVDWTAEGYTF	TGCAGCGTTGACTGGACAGCCGAGGGCTACACCTTC
-	TRBV9	many	TRBJ2-3	CASSVGASQADTQYF	TGTGCCAGCAGCGTGGGGGCTTCTCAGGCAGATACGCAGTATTTT